This is a list of T cell receptor beta chains from one sample in a study of T cells in Graves' hyperthyroidism and ophthalmopathy. One entry per CDR3 protein results from TCRdb running MiXCR on the multiplex PCR reads. The table lists about 570,000 distinct CDR3 sequences, 35% to 55% of them singletons. Sequenced: peripheral blood or thyroid tissue (not recorded which). The receptor source for this set is an adult woman with Graves' disease, either hyperthyroidism or ophthalmopathy (not recorded which). Each CDR3 is given with its conserved first and last residue. Each record gives: V gene, D gene, J gene, clone size, CDR3 DNA, CDR3 protein. The D gene is left open where the match is weak. Size is omitted from some rows. Given values are once, few, many or a class for expanded clones.

TRBV14,NA,TRBJ2-6,NA,TGTGCCAGCAGCCAATGGGACACTGGGGCCAACGTCCTGACTTTC,CASSQWDTGANVLTF
TRBV7-9,NA,TRBJ2-6,NA,TGTGCCAGCAGCTTAGCAGGAACTGAAGCTTTC,CASSLAGTEAF
TRBV12-3/TRBV12-4,TRBD1,TRBJ1-1,NA,TGTGCCAGCAGTTCACCGGGACAGGGTCGGACTGAAGCTTTCTTT,CASSSPGQGRTEAFF
TRBV9,NA,TRBJ2-5,many,TGTGCCAGCAGCGTAGGGGCAGGACCTCAAGAGACCCAGTACTTC,CASSVGAGPQETQYF
TRBV5-6,TRBD1,TRBJ1-4,NA,TGTGCCAGCAGCCGCGGGACAGCTAATGAAAAACTGTTTTTT,CASSRGTANEKLFF
TRBV20-1,NA,TRBJ1-5,many,TGCAGTGCCAATTCCCAAGGGGAGGGAGCCCAGCATTTT,CSANSQGEGAQHF
TRBV7-3,TRBD1,TRBJ2-7,NA,TGTGCCAGCAGCCAAACAGGGGGCGGGTTGTACTTC,CASSQTGGGLYF
TRBV29-1,TRBD1,TRBJ2-3,many,TGCAGCGTTGCCAGGGGGCGGGGAGATACGCAGTATTTT,CSVARGRGDTQYF
TRBV7-9,NA,TRBJ1-4,many,TGTGCCAGCAGCCAAGACAGAGCAACTAATGAAAAACTGTTTTTT,CASSQDRATNEKLFF
TRBV20-1,NA,TRBJ1-6,NA,TGCAGTGCCAGAACCGCGGGGGGTTCACCCCTCCACTTT,CSARTAGGSPLHF
TRBV28,NA,TRBJ1-2,once,TGTGCCAGCAGTCCCTCCGACGGGATCTATGGCTACACCTTC,CASSPSDGIYGYTF
TRBV12-3/TRBV12-4,NA,TRBJ2-5,once,TGTGCCAGCAGTCGACAGAAAGAGACCCAGTACTTC,CASSRQKETQYF
TRBV7-9,TRBD1,TRBJ2-7,many,TGTGCCAGCAGCTTAGCGAGTACAGGGGCCGAGCAGTACTTC,CASSLASTGAEQYF
TRBV6-2/TRBV6-3,TRBD1,TRBJ1-6,many,TGTGCCAGCAGGGGTCCCCGGGACAGGGGTTCACCCCTCCACTTT,CASRGPRDRGSPLHF
TRBV7-2,NA,TRBJ2-6,NA,TGTGCCAGCAGCCTAGGGTTGAGTGGGGCCAACGTCCTGACTTTC,CASSLGLSGANVLTF
TRBV28,TRBD1,TRBJ2-5,NA,TGTGCCAGCAGTTTATCCCCGACAGGGGACCCCTGTTTC,CASSLSPTGDPCF
TRBV7-2,TRBD2,TRBJ2-7,NA,TGTGCCAGCAGCTTAGGGACAGCGGGAGGGCCTCTCGGGCAGTACTTC,CASSLGTAGGPLGQYF
TRBV20-1,NA,TRBJ1-4,NA,TGCAGTGCTAGTCACAGGGACTCTGGAAAACTGTTTTTT,CSASHRDSGKLFF
TRBV12-3/TRBV12-4,NA,TRBJ1-2,NA,TGTGCCAGCAGTGAGTCGGGATTATCTATGGCCTACACCTTC,CASSESGLSMAYTF
TRBV6-5,NA,TRBJ2-7,NA,TGTGCCAGCAGTTACTCGACTGGGACTGATCTTTACGAGCAGTACTTC,CASSYSTGTDLYEQYF
TRBV20-1,NA,TRBJ2-7,NA,TGCAGTGCTAGAGGGCAGGGGCTTTTCTACGAGCAGTACTTC,CSARGQGLFYEQYF
TRBV5-1,NA,TRBJ2-7,many,TGCGCCAGCAGCTTAAGACTAGGGGGCCAGAGCTCCTACGAGCAGTACTTC,CASSLRLGGQSSYEQYF
TRBV2,TRBD1,TRBJ2-6,once,TGTGCCAGCGCCCTAGCGGGACAGGGGGTAATCGGGGCCAACGTCCTGACTTTC,CASALAGQGVIGANVLTF
TRBV25-1,NA,TRBJ1-2,NA,TGTGCCAGCTTAGTTGGTCAGGGATTAACCGGCTACACCTTC,CASLVGQGLTGYTF
TRBV10-3,TRBD2,TRBJ2-7,NA,TGTGCAAACGGACTAGCGGGAGATAACTACGAGCAGTACTTC,CANGLAGDNYEQYF
TRBV7-9,TRBD1,TRBJ2-7,NA,TGTGCCAGCAGCTTAGCGGTTAGGACAGGGATCCACGAGCAGTACTTC,CASSLAVRTGIHEQYF
TRBV7-4,NA,TRBJ1-5,few,TGTACCAGCAGAGATCGTAGGAGTAGCAATCAGCCCCAGCATTTT,CTSRDRRSSNQPQHF
TRBV24-1,TRBD1,TRBJ1-5,NA,TGTGCCAGCAGACAGGACAGGGGAAAGCAGCCCCAGCATTTT,CASRQDRGKQPQHF
TRBV7-2,NA,TRBJ1-4,many,TGTGCCAGCAGCCCTGACCGATATAATGAAAAACTGTTTTTT,CASSPDRYNEKLFF
TRBV15,NA,TRBJ1-1,NA,TGTGCCACCAGCAGAGATCGGGGTACTGAAGCTTTCTTT,CATSRDRGTEAFF
TRBV15,NA,TRBJ1-1,few,TGTGCCACCAGCAGAGATAGGGGTGGAGTAGCTTTCTTT,CATSRDRGGVAFF
TRBV5-1,NA,TRBJ2-2,many,TGCGCCAGCAGCTTAACAGGGCCCGGGGAGCTGTTTTTT,CASSLTGPGELFF
TRBV7-9,NA,TRBJ1-1,many,TGTGCCAGCAGCACCCCCCGAAGGGGGGGCAGGACTGAAGCTTTCTTT,CASSTPRRGGRTEAFF
TRBV7-8,NA,TRBJ2-7,many,TGTGCCAGCAGCCCGGGACGGATGACCGAGCAGTACTTC,CASSPGRMTEQYF
TRBV10-3,NA,TRBJ1-2,NA,TGTGCCATCAGTGAGACCAGGATGGACTCTGGAAACACCTTC,CAISETRMDSGNTF
TRBV29-1,NA,TRBJ2-7,many,TGCAGCGTTGCAGGGGCTGGCTACGAGCAGTACTTC,CSVAGAGYEQYF
TRBV15,NA,TRBJ1-5,NA,TGTGCCACCATGGAGGGGGACAATCAGCCCCAGCATTTT,CATMEGDNQPQHF